These 26 T cell receptor beta chains were sequenced from one sample in a study of blood T cell repertoires in COVID-19 (dated by TCRdb to the early 2020s). Library preparation used the immunoSEQ multiplex PCR assay. In TCRdb, the immuneACCESS table is reduced to in-frame sequences with V and J assigned. These tables do not hold every clone; where another copy was compared, an unresolved V gene accounts for under half, and the others remain unexplained. In all, the sample holds 150,000 to 200,000 clones, and about four fifths of those were seen once. The ten largest clones represent roughly 12% of the sample. Sequenced sample: PBMCs or T cells enriched from blood (not recorded which). The origin of the receptors is a man aged 50 to 60 who had recovered from COVID-19.

The chain couples TRBV4-3 to TRBJ2-2; D gene ambiguous. The length of the CDR3 is 16 residues. Between the trimmed V and J ends, which lost 4 bases and 0 bases, there was a span of 12 bases. The germline CDR1 and CDR2 sequences are LGHNA and YSLEER. CDR3 nucleotide sequence: TGCGCCAGCAGCCCCCGAGGCGGTTCGAACACCGGGGAGCTGTTTTTT. This codes for CASSPRGGSNTGELFF.

The chain employs TRBV7-6 and TRBJ2-7, with TRBD1 matching 10 bases. This CDR3 is 15 amino acids long. J gave up 2 bases and V 4 bases, and 5 bases lay outside the gene matches. Per germline, CDR1 SGHVS and CDR2 FNYEAQ. The CDR3 DNA is TGTGCCAGCAGCTCTACCGGGACAGGGGCCTACGAGCAGTACTTC. Translated: CASSSTGTGAYEQYF.

The rearrangement uses TRBV5-4 and TRBJ1-1; 8 positions agree with TRBD1. Losses at the gene ends were 4 bases for V and 5 bases for J; bases not matched to a gene: 7. Per germline, CDR1 SGHNT and CDR2 YYREEE (reference sequence). The CDR3 loop spans 14 amino acids. CDR3: CASSPRTGRTEAFF. The CDR3 DNA is TGTGCCAGCAGCCCCCGGACAGGGAGGACTGAAGCTTTCTTT.

The chain links TRBV6-2 or TRBV6-3 to TRBJ1-6; D call uncertain. The CDR3 has 15 amino acids. The ends were cut back, 2 bases at V and 8 bases at J, with 13 bases in the middle. The V gene's germline CDR1 is MNHEY and CDR2 SVGEGT. CDR3 sequence (DNA): TGTGCCAGCAGTTACAGAACGAGGGCATATTCACCCCTCCACTTT. Its translation: CASSYRTRAYSPLHF.

V and J are TRBV6-1 and TRBJ1-4; D is ambiguous. The V gene's germline CDR1 is MNHNS and CDR2 SASEGT. Trimming removed 0 bases at V and 10 bases at J, with 27 bases between. CDR3 size: 19 residues. CDR3 loop: CASSEATRPSGLEGGKLFF. The CDR3 coding sequence is TGTGCCAGCAGTGAAGCGACCCGACCGTCAGGCCTTGAGGGTGGAAAACTGTTTTTT.

This rearrangement joins TRBV28 to TRBJ2-3, with D possibly TRBD2 on 7 matching bases. Germline loops: CDR1 MDHEN, CDR2 SYDVKM. The V gene lost 2 bases and the J gene lost 9 bases, with 15 bases spanning the gap. This CDR3 contains 14 residues. CDR3 in DNA: TGTGCCAGCAGTTTACCTGGGGGGGCCGGCACGCAGTATTTT. Translated: CASSLPGGAGTQYF.

CDR3 coding DNA: TGTGCCAGCAGCCAAGGTTTAGTAGCGCCTGAGCAGTTCTTC. Its protein product is CASSQGLVAPEQFF. This sequence joins TRBV3-1 (or the pseudogene TRBV3-2) and TRBJ2-1; D is perhaps TRBD2 (5 bases). CDR3 length: 14 amino acids. Trimming took 1 base from V and 9 from J, leaving 13 bases between them. CDR1 is LGHDT and CDR2 is YNNKEL in the germline V gene (reference sequence).

This sequence joins TRBV4-3 and TRBJ2-7; 8 bases are shared with TRBD1. The CDR3 consists of 15 residues. The germline V gene has CDR1 LGHNA and CDR2 YSLEER. V trimming: 0 bases; J trimming: 4 bases; junction bases outside the gene matches: 5. Here the CDR3 reads CASSQEAGGFYEQYF. CDR3 nucleotides: TGCGCCAGCAGCCAAGAGGCAGGGGGCTTTTACGAGCAGTACTTC.

This chain uses TRBV2 with TRBJ1-1; 7 bases fit TRBD1. The V gene end was trimmed by 7 bases and the J gene end by 1 base; junction bases not matched to a gene: 6. Germline V gene lookup returns CDR1 SNHLY and CDR2 FYNNEI. The CDR3 totals 14 residues. This chain's CDR3 is CASTQGGQNTEAFF. The CDR3 nucleotides are TGTGCCAGCACCCAGGGGGGCCAGAACACTGAAGCTTTCTTT.

The table lists this clone with a count of one. This chain joins TRBV10-3 and TRBJ2-7, with a tentative D call TRBD2 (6 bases). The CDR3 covers 15 residues. V dropped 3 bases and J dropped 4 bases, with 16 bases sitting between them. Germline V lookup: CDR1 ENHRY, CDR2 SYGVKD. CDR3 protein: CAISDGGLRGYEQYF. CDR3 coding DNA: TGTGCCATCAGTGACGGGGGTTTAAGAGGGTACGAGCAGTACTTC.

The genes are TRBV27 and TRBJ2-4; D not certain. CDR1 and CDR2 (germline): MNHEY, SMNVEV (reference sequence). CDR3 size: 13 residues. V was shortened by 4 bases and J by 7 bases, with 11 bases between the two germline ends. The CDR3 region is CASSSVVANIQYF. The CDR3 DNA reads TGTGCCAGCAGTTCGGTGGTCGCCAACATTCAGTACTTC.

The chain employs TRBV10-2 and TRBJ1-1; 8 positions agree with TRBD1. The CDR3 runs to 14 residues. V dropped 2 bases and J dropped 5; count of bases not matched to a gene: 4. Germline V gene sequence: CDR1 WSHSY, CDR2 SAAADI. This CDR3 is CASSEDRGRTEAFF. Written as DNA, the CDR3 is TGCGCCAGCAGTGAGGACAGGGGACGTACTGAAGCTTTCTTT.

V and J are TRBV6-5 and TRBJ1-1; TRBD1 aligns across 7 bases. V lost 7 bases to trimming and J lost 0 bases; unmatched junction nucleotides: 5. The CDR3 runs to 14 residues. Per the germline V gene, CDR1 is MNHEY and CDR2 is SVGAGI. CDR3: CASITGDLNTEAFF. In DNA, the CDR3 is TGTGCCAGCATCACAGGGGATCTGAACACTGAAGCTTTCTTT.

The chain carries TRBV4-1 and TRBJ2-7; 7 bases map to TRBD1. Germline V gene sequence: CDR1 MGHRA, CDR2 YSYEKL. V was pared by 0 bases and J by 0 bases, with 2 bases of the junction left unmatched. The CDR3 spans 15 residues. In DNA, the CDR3 is TGCGCCAGCAGCCAAGACCGGGACAGCTCCTACGAGCAGTACTTC. It encodes CASSQDRDSSYEQYF.

The chain carries TRBV11-3 and TRBJ2-3; 7 nucleotides match TRBD2. This CDR3 has 14 residues. V lost 3 bases, J lost 1 base, and 1 base stayed unmatched. Germline V gene lookup returns CDR1 SGHNT and CDR2 YENEEA. The CDR3 DNA is TGTGCCAGCAGCTTGGCGGGGGGCACAGATACGCAGTATTTT. Translated, it gives CASSLAGGTDTQYF. The whole variable domain, filled in from reference TRBV11-3 and TRBJ2-3, reads EAGVVQSPRYKIIEKKQPVAFWCNPISGHNTLYWYLQNLGQGPELLIRYENEEAVDDSQLPKDRFSAERLKGVDSTLKIQPAELGDSAVYLCASSLAGGTDTQYFGPGTRLTVL.

The sample holds one count of this clone. The rearrangement links TRBV6-5 to TRBJ1-3, with D tentatively TRBD1 (6 bases). Germline V gives CDR1 MNHEY, CDR2 SVGAGI. The V gene lost 2 bases and the J gene lost 8 bases, with 10 bases spanning the gap. The CDR3 contains 13 residues. CDR3 region: CASSYGQTDTIYF. The CDR3 region has the DNA TGTGCCAGCAGTTACGGACAGACGGACACCATATATTTT.

CDR3 loop: CASSLTGGYNEQFF. CDR3 coding DNA: TGTGCCAGCAGTTTAACGGGGGGCTACAATGAGCAGTTCTTC. This chain connects TRBV28 to TRBJ2-1, with TRBD2 matching 7 bases. V was pared by 2 bases and J by 3 bases, with 1 base of the junction left unmatched. The V gene's germline CDR1 is MDHEN and CDR2 SYDVKM. The CDR3 length is 14 residues.

Concerning this clone itself: At the DNA level, this CDR3 is encoded by other sequences in the same sample as well. For the CDR3, the DNA is TGTGCCAGCAGCCTAAGGGGGGGTTACAATGAGCAGTTCTTC. This sequence encodes CASSLRGGYNEQFF. The rearrangement uses TRBV7-3 and TRBJ2-1, with D tentatively TRBD2 (7 bases). Germline V lookup: CDR1 SGHTA, CDR2 FQGTGA. V gave up 5 bases and J gave up 4 bases, with 12 bases separating them. The CDR3 is made up of 14 amino acids.

The chain combines TRBV10-3 with TRBJ1-6, with 8 bases lining up with TRBD1. CDR1 ENHRY and CDR2 SYGVKD come from the germline V gene. Trimming at V came to 6 bases and at J to 6 bases, leaving 7 bases not matched to a gene. The CDR3 consists of 15 residues. CDR3 coding DNA: TGTGCCATCAGAGAGGGACAGGAAGGTAATTCACCCCTCCACTTT. It is translated as CAIREGQEGNSPLHF.

V usage is TRBV19 and J usage is TRBJ1-4, with D unclear. The V and J ends lost 2 bases and 2 bases respectively, with 9 bases between them. Per germline, CDR1 LNHDA and CDR2 SQIVND (reference sequence). This CDR3 comprises 15 residues. CDR3 sequence reads: CASSITVKTNEKLFF. CDR3 coding DNA: TGTGCCAGTAGTATAACAGTAAAGACTAATGAAAAACTGTTTTTT.

The V call is TRBV5-1, the J call TRBJ1-2; 8 nucleotides align to TRBD1. This CDR3 is 13 amino acids long. Per the germline V gene, CDR1 is SGHRS and CDR2 is YFSETQ. V trimming: 0 bases; J trimming: 8 bases; junction bases outside the gene matches: 3. The DNA of the CDR3 is TGCGCCAGCAGCTTGGTCGGGACAGGAGGCTACACCTTC. It is translated as CASSLVGTGGYTF.

This clone was recorded a few times. The rearrangement joins TRBV10-1 to TRBJ1-3; a possible D gene is TRBD1 (5 bases). The V gene lost 2 bases and the J gene lost 1 base, with 12 bases spanning the gap. The CDR3 runs to 16 residues. CDR1 is WNHNN and CDR2 is SYGVQD in the germline V gene (reference sequence). DNA of the CDR3: TGCGCCAGCAGTGAGGCCCGACGGGGGTCTGGAAACACCATATATTTT. Its protein is CASSEARRGSGNTIYF.

V usage is TRBV6-5 and J usage is TRBJ1-4; the D is unclear. CDR1 and CDR2 (germline): MNHEY, SVGAGI. This CDR3 has 15 residues. Trimming stripped 0 bases from V and 7 bases from J, with 12 bases between. The CDR3 coding sequence is TGTGCCAGCAGTTACTCCGCGGGTAGTGGTGAAAAACTGTTTTTT. Its translation: CASSYSAGSGEKLFF.

This CDR3 reads CASSTPHPGGVYYGYTF. CDR3 sequence (DNA): TGTGCCAGTAGTACGCCGCACCCAGGGGGCGTATACTATGGCTACACCTTC. The chain uses TRBV19 and TRBJ1-2, with TRBD1 matching 8 bases. The J segment lost 3 bases and the V segment lost 4 bases, leaving 13 bases of the junction unmatched. The CDR3 has 17 amino acids. The germline CDR1 and CDR2 sequences are LNHDA and SQIVND (reference sequence).

V and J are TRBV15 and TRBJ2-2; 8 bases align to TRBD1. V lost 1 base to trimming and J lost 4 bases; unmatched junction nucleotides: 8. This CDR3 is 17 amino acids long. CDR1 and CDR2 (germline): LNHNV, YYDKDF (reference sequence). CDR3 sequence (DNA): TGTGCCACCAGCAGAGGGACAGGGCGATTTTTCACCGGGGAGCTGTTTTTT. Its translation: CATSRGTGRFFTGELFF.

This clone has more than one count but fewer than ten. The rearrangement uses TRBV18 and TRBJ2-5, with D perhaps matching TRBD1 (6 bases). The CDR3 length is 16 residues. Germline-derived CDR1 and CDR2 are KGHSH and LQKENI. Trimming took 1 base from V and 1 from J, leaving 13 bases between them. This chain's CDR3 is CASSPRGGSGQETQYF. The CDR3 DNA sequence: TGTGCCAGCTCACCACGAGGGGGTAGTGGCCAAGAGACCCAGTACTTC.